The rows below give T cell receptor beta chains drawn from one sample of a study of blood T cell repertoires in COVID-19. Sequencing used immunoSEQ multiplex PCR; TCRdb keeps in-frame clones, though not all of them. Of 75,000 to 90,000 clones listed, less than 95% are singletons. What was sequenced was peripheral blood. All receptors come from a woman aged 45-65 years in a cohort sampled during active COVID-19. Each CDR3 is given with its conserved first and last residue. A D gene is named only where the DNA matches it firmly. Part of the rows lack a size; the others show once, few, many or a class for expanded clones.

v_call,d_call,j_call,clone_size,cdr3_nt,cdr3_aa
TRBV5-6,NA,TRBJ1-2,NA,TGTGCCAGCAGCGACAACGACCCTACAGGGAGAGGCTACACCTTC,CASSDNDPTGRGYTF
TRBV2,NA,TRBJ1-1,NA,TGTGCCAGCAGTCCCCGACAGGCCTACACTGAAGCTTTCTTT,CASSPRQAYTEAFF
TRBV6-5,TRBD1,TRBJ2-1,NA,TGTGCCAGCAGTACATGGGACAGCGAGCAGTTCTTC,CASSTWDSEQFF
TRBV29-1,TRBD2,TRBJ2-3,NA,TGCAGCGTTGCCGGCGCTAGCGGGAGAGAGACAGATACGCAGTATTTT,CSVAGASGRETDTQYF
TRBV27,TRBD2,TRBJ2-7,few,TGTGCCAGCAGTCCTCTTCGACTAGCGGAGGCGGACGAGCAGTACTTC,CASSPLRLAEADEQYF
TRBV4-1,NA,TRBJ2-5,once,TGCGCCAGCAGCCAACTCGGCAGGGGACGGTCTCTGGAGACCCAGTACTTC,CASSQLGRGRSLETQYF
TRBV19,NA,TRBJ1-5,NA,TGTGCCAGTAGTATCGCGACGGGGGGCTATCAGCCCCAGCATTTT,CASSIATGGYQPQHF
TRBV6-5,NA,TRBJ1-5,NA,TGTGCCAGCAGTTATGGGCGCAATCAGCCCCAGCATTTT,CASSYGRNQPQHF
TRBV28,NA,TRBJ2-2,NA,TGTGCCAGCAGTTTTAGAGGCACCGGGGAGCTGTTTTTT,CASSFRGTGELFF
TRBV5-1,TRBD2,TRBJ2-1,NA,TGCGCCAGCAGCTTGGAGTGGACTAGCAATGAGCAGTTCTTC,CASSLEWTSNEQFF
TRBV28,NA,TRBJ1-1,NA,TGTGCCAGCAGTTTGGCAGGTGGTAACACTGAAGCTTTCTTT,CASSLAGGNTEAFF
TRBV18,NA,TRBJ1-4,NA,TGTGCCAGCTCATTGGGGACTGACTTTAATGAAAAACTGTTTTTT,CASSLGTDFNEKLFF
TRBV11-2,TRBD2,TRBJ2-1,NA,TGTGCCAGCAGCTTAGATCTTTTGGGCGGGAGGCGATCCTACAATGAGCAGTTCTTC,CASSLDLLGGRRSYNEQFF
TRBV2,TRBD2,TRBJ2-5,NA,TGTGCCAGCAGTGGGGGAGGGGAAAGGGGCCAGTACTTC,CASSGGGERGQYF
TRBV5-1,TRBD2,TRBJ2-7,NA,TGCGCCAGCAGCCGCCTCCCCGGGACTAGCGGGAGAGGGGCGGGAGTCGAGCAGTACTTC,CASSRLPGTSGRGAGVEQYF